This T cell receptor (beta chain) was retrieved from a study of neoadjuvant anti-PD-1 for oral cavity cancer. The CDR3 spans 16 residues. The germline V gene encodes CDR1 SGHNT and CDR2 YENEEA. The ends lost 1 base at V and 1 base at J; junction bases unmatched: 3. Profiling relied on immunoSEQ multiplex PCR, and the TCRdb table lists in-frame clones only, not all of them. The sample lists some 6,700 clones; roughly 70% were seen once. The V gene is TRBV11-3, the J gene TRBJ2-2, with 7 bases that match TRBD1. The sequenced sample was PBMCs, obtained before nivolumab (anti-PD-1) treatment. The origin of this receptor is a person aged 35-79 years with oral cavity squamous cell carcinoma. Here the CDR3 DNA reads TGTGCCAGCAGCTTAGCCAGGGGGATGAACACCGGGGAGCTGTTTTTT. Residues: CASSLARGMNTGELFF.